Below, one T cell receptor beta chain is given with its context. The entry originates in a study of blood T cell repertoires in COVID-19. Study information: Nucleic acid was either cDNA or gDNA, and it came from T cells, B-cell-depleted T cells, or PBMCs.

Clinical history as reported by participants underpinned cohort assignment. Each recovered donor of Cohort 3 presented with two negative PCRs, clearance, or symptom resolution. Trimming at V came to 4 bases and at J to 6 bases, leaving 10 bases not matched to a gene. This CDR3 is 15 amino acids long. CDR1 SGHNT and CDR2 YYREEE come from the germline V gene (reference sequence). As processed by the authors: Counts of nucleated cells, estimated from reference gene primer amplification, were obtained. TCRdb's table, derived via immunoSEQ multiplex PCR, lists solely in-frame clones and lacks some. The V and J calls and the clone size are those of that table, but D and trimming were determined from the DNA. Counted here are around 250,000 clones, around 82% occurring once; the ten biggest clones make up 3.4%.

This receptor was taken from a man aged 50-60 years who had recovered from COVID-19. This rearrangement joins TRBV5-4 to TRBJ2-3; 8 nucleotides align to TRBD1. Sequenced material: PBMCs or T cells enriched from blood (not recorded which). The CDR3 reads CASSAWTGSTDTQYF. The CDR3 DNA sequence: TGTGCCAGCAGCGCCTGGACAGGGTCGACGGATACGCAGTATTTT.